Below, one T cell receptor (beta chain) is given with its context. A single count supports this clone. This receptor's antigen is unknown. No quality values exist for individual bases; no much larger clone is one base distant. The CDR3 sequence holds 19 residues, the cysteine and phenylalanine included. Of the read, only the CDR3 DNA is kept; its 57 bases are in frame from base 1. V lost 6 bases and J lost 0 bases; the stretch between them is 24 bases long. CDR1 is given as MDHEN and CDR2 as SYDVKM, both from the germline V gene. The data are from a study of cytomegalovirus exposure and HLA in healthy donors (dated by TCRdb to 2017 to 2019). Turning to the overall study: In an earlier analysis of 550 to 750 of the donors, approximately 300 Gb of sequence data and roughly 100 million unique TCR beta sequences from 180 million or so T cells were reported. Roughly 300 gigabases of sequencing data and roughly 80 million unique TCR sequences made up an early release that covered fewer than 650 HLA-typed donors. Of the roughly 400 genotyped donors, about 84% fell in the genetic ancestry cluster associated with self-reported Caucasian donors. The study was designed to test whether signatures of past pathogen exposure could be identified by cataloging public T cell receptors. The study profiled the T cell repertoires of around 700 subjects by immunosequencing and related them to cytomegalovirus serostatus. In addition to the first cohort of around 670 subjects, a separate validation cohort of some 120 different subjects was used. To predict cytomegalovirus infection status, the study brought together high-throughput TCR immunosequencing, statistical association of individual TCRs with disease status, and machine learning. In a later analysis, previously published TCR beta repertoires from 666 donors were re-analyzed and high-resolution HLA genotyping was added so that TCR occurrence patterns could be studied. In the later analysis, no new phenotypic data were used to find candidate immune exposures; instead, reliance was placed on TCR beta sequences and their occurrence across donors. In an earlier analysis of roughly 540 of the donors, high-throughput TCR beta sequencing was used to judge whether each TCR beta V gene segment behaved as functional or pseudogenic. Donor age, sex, ethnicity and CMV serostatus were collected together with the repertoire data. A later genetic analysis took genome-wide SNP genotypes for about 65% of the 666 donors and used that subset as a discovery cohort. All discovery cohort repertoires had been generated on a single sequencing platform. HLA typing covered class I and class II loci at four-digit resolution. Typing coverage varied by locus: 629-630 donors for A, B, C, DRB1 and DQB1; around 560 for DQA1; some 610 for DPA1; approximately 490 for DPB1. Roughly 5 DR-DQ haplotypes were handled as single units for association and clustering because linkage in the cohort was strong. Among roughly 400 genotyped donors of the cohort, an average of around 250,000 unique TCR beta nucleotide sequences was sequenced per donor, of which about 19% were non-productive.

Receptor amplification or capture employed the immunoSEQ multiplex PCR assay. The multiplex PCR relied on a mix of 60 forward primers for TCR Vbeta segments and 13 reverse primers for TCR Jbeta segments. The CDR3 region of rearranged TCR beta genes was amplified from genomic DNA with a multiplex PCR assay. The amplified TCR beta libraries were sequenced on the Illumina HiSeq System as 87-base-pair reads. The original pipeline was this. Across the roughly 640 repertoires, a later analysis counted around 80 million unique TCR beta chains, 9 million to 14 million of which were shared by at least two donors. To remove PCR and sequencing errors, raw reads were error-corrected and collapsed into unique sequences using a nearest-neighbor algorithm that merged closely related sequences. V, D and J gene segments were assigned by aligning CDR3 sequences to IMGT reference sequences. For a sequence to be retained, at least a six-nucleotide match to both a V gene segment and a J gene segment was required. Rearrangements were classified as productive when the CDR3 lacked stop codons and remained in frame with V and J, and all other rearrangements were classified as non-productive. CDR3 was defined according to IMGT convention as the region running from the second conserved V-encoded cysteine to the conserved J-encoded phenylalanine. The earlier analysis of about 560 of the donors excluded any sequence lacking an unambiguous match to a single V gene segment. In an earlier analysis of some 590 of the donors, a V segment was called functional when productive rearrangements were above 56.7%, and segregating when the standard deviation between donors exceeded 5%. A statistical classification framework was built for diagnosing cytomegalovirus status from the catalog of TCR beta chain sequences. In a later analysis, V and J genes were assigned by comparing TCR nucleotide sequences against IMGT/GENE-DB human TR gene sequences. Using the TCRdist pipeline, a later analysis assigned CDR3 sequences along with most-parsimonious VDJ recombination scenarios. In a later analysis, each TCR beta chain was defined by its CDR3 amino acid sequence together with its V-gene family, and reads without a unique V-gene family were excluded. In a later analysis, around 650 highly shared, low-generation-probability nucleotide sequences were removed to address suspected cross-contamination and a sequencing artifact. In a later analysis, a clonal expansion index was calculated for each public chain from normalized within-repertoire ranks of inferred template counts. Generation probabilities in a later analysis came from a VDJ recombination model fitted to out-of-frame rearrangements, and those results were checked against IGoR. A later analysis scored TCR-TCR, TCR-HLA and TCR-CMV co-occurrence with hypergeometric tests, applying a repertoire-size bias correction to TCR pairs. False discovery rates were estimated in a later analysis by permuting HLA or CMV assignments 20 times. In a later analysis, co-occurring TCRs were grouped using DBSCAN, with TCRdist sequence similarity added in when clustering inside HLA-allele-positive subsets. Co-occurrence clustering excluded repertoires with fewer than 30,000 or more than 120,000 public chains, plus five with anomalous nucleotide sharing. This is the immuneACCESS table as TCRdb keeps it, with only in-frame sequences that have V and J called. A part of the clones is gone; compared with another copy, unresolved V genes explain less than half, and the rest is unexplained. For V, J and clone size, that table is used; D and trimming come from the DNA. The sample table shows some 120,000 clones, and roughly 78% are seen once. The top ten clonotypes cover 2.5% of the sample.

The cohort comprised under 700 healthy bone marrow donors. Cohort members were all nominally healthy when sampled, although unrecorded immune exposures were likely present. The donor was CMV seronegative and belonged to the group of around 350 seronegative cohort members. A peripheral blood sample was collected from each donor, and TCR beta sequencing was performed on peripheral blood mononuclear cells. The Qiagen DNeasy Blood Extraction Kit was used to extract genomic DNA from the blood cell samples. Overall results and qualifications from the work: A later analysis found that TCR association rates varied across HLA loci, with DRB1 alleles showing the most associated TCRs and HLA-C alleles the fewest. A cluster of highly shared sequence variants was judged likely to be a technical artifact of the sequencing pipeline. In a later analysis, HLA-associated TCR beta chains were found to be more clonally expanded and to have lower generation probabilities than equally common non-associated chains. Most TCR sequences were seen in very few donors, while some public TCRs were found in many individuals. The 87-base-pair reads could not distinguish some IMGT-functional V segments, including TRBV6-2 and TRBV6-3, so those segments were excluded. According to a later analysis, parvovirus B19, influenza, CMV and Epstein-Barr virus appeared linked to several top co-occurrence clusters. Linkage disequilibrium might explain the correlated functional status among segregating V segments, but an unknown experimental factor could not be excluded. Because counts were too low, seventeen rarely observed V segments, including chromosome 9 orphons, were left out of the earlier analysis of 500 to 750 of the donors. Most CMV-associated TCR beta chains appeared to be HLA-restricted in a later analysis, and the HLA associations seemed to be driven largely by CMV exposure. Assigning TCR associations to individual alleles was difficult when HLA alleles, especially DR and DQ, strongly co-occurred. Because HLA typing was missing for some donors at each locus, association tests included only the typed subset. The classifier was reported to diagnose cytomegalovirus status with high specificity and sensitivity in both the original cohort and the validation cohort. An association between a missense DCLRE1C variant and V-gene and J-gene trimming of TCR beta chains was found in a later genetic analysis and replicated in an independent cohort. A total of roughly 160 TCR beta chains were listed by the study as associated with cytomegalovirus. A later genetic analysis reported fewer N-insertions in productive TCRs among donors in an Asian-associated ancestry cluster than the roughly 620-donor mean. In vitro tests confirmed that three of the cytomegalovirus-associated TCR beta chains recognize cytomegalovirus antigens. The cohort was sequenced for TCR beta chains only, and without alpha or paired-chain data the features that could be detected were limited. For the cohort, immune exposure information was limited to CMV serostatus. Specific HLA alleles were associated with 15,000 to 20,000 TCR beta sequences at a false discovery rate of 0.05 in a later analysis. A further reported finding was that TCR beta sequences accurately predicted the HLA-A and HLA-B alleles for most subjects in the first cohort. The authors suggested that the approach could potentially be generalized to other disease states and immunological phenotypes. In an earlier analysis of about 550 of the donors, most TCR beta V segments were observed in productive rearrangements about 87% or about 30% of the time, broadly matching IMGT annotations. Sequencing depth was assumed to be roughly uniform across donors in the presence/absence analyses, though that assumption may not hold.

This TCR was recovered from a man aged 30 to 45 in good health and CMV-seronegative. The sample was PBMCs. The V gene is TRBV28 and the J gene is TRBJ1-5, and TRBD1 may be the D gene, going by 6 matching bases. The nucleotide sequence is TGTGCCAGCAGACAAGAGAGCCTTTTACAGGGATATAGCAATCAGCCCCAGCATTTT. Its translation is CASRQESLLQGYSNQPQHF.